The 13 T cell receptor beta chains below all came from one sample that was sequenced in a study of cytomegalovirus exposure and HLA in healthy donors. PCR involved 60 Vbeta and 13 Jbeta primers. Repertoires were generated with immunoSEQ multiplex PCR, while TCRdb's copy carries only in-frame clones and drops some. The sample lists 150,000 to 200,000 clones, around 90% seen once, with roughly 0.98% in the top ten. The sequencing input was PBMCs. Every receptor here comes from a boy between 2 and 10 years old in good health and CMV-seronegative.

This chain connects TRBV6-6 to TRBJ1-4, with D hard to call. CDR3 length equals 16 residues. V was clipped by 0 bases and J by 2 bases, with 10 bases between them. Germline-derived CDR1 and CDR2 are MNHNY and SVGAGI (reference sequence). The CDR3 is CASSYSPSGTNEKLFF. The CDR3 DNA reads as TGTGCCAGCAGTTACTCTCCATCGGGGACTAATGAAAAACTGTTTTTT.

The chain carries TRBV27 and TRBJ2-1; 8 nucleotides align to TRBD2. The CDR3 consists of 14 residues. V lost 6 bases, J lost 5 bases, and 6 bases stayed unmatched. CDR1 and CDR2 (germline): MNHEY, SMNVEV (reference sequence). Here the CDR3 DNA reads TGTGCCAGCAGCCCGGGACTAGTCCACAATGAGCAGTTCTTC. Amino acids: CASSPGLVHNEQFF.

The chain is built from TRBV28 and TRBJ2-7; TRBD2 might be the D (6 bases). Germline assignment: CDR1 MDHEN and CDR2 SYDVKM. The CDR3 spans 17 residues. V shed 5 bases and J shed 7 bases, with 27 bases lying between them. This CDR3 is CASSLRKSGTPSEEQYF. In nucleotides, the CDR3 is TGTGCCAGCAGTCTTCGCAAGTCCGGGACTCCGTCTGAAGAGCAGTACTTC.

This clone has just one count. The V and J genes are TRBV6-1 and TRBJ2-5; TRBD2 is a possible D gene (5 bases). CDR1 and CDR2 from the germline V gene are MNHNS and SASEGT. The length of the CDR3 is 13 residues. The germline V and J ends were trimmed by 7 bases and 5 bases, with 14 bases remaining between them. The CDR3 sequence is CASTLLVVETQYF. The DNA of the CDR3 is TGTGCCAGCACCTTACTAGTGGTCGAGACCCAGTACTTC.

V is TRBV6-1 and J is TRBJ1-2, with 7 bases matching TRBD1. Germline assignment: CDR1 MNHNS and CDR2 SASEGT. The CDR3 is 14 amino acids. V lost 6 bases to trimming and J lost 4 bases; unmatched junction nucleotides: 8. The CDR3 DNA follows: TGTGCCAGCAGCCGGGACAGATTGAGCTATGGCTACACCTTC. It specifies CASSRDRLSYGYTF.

Turning to this clone: A read error may account for a junction end that differs from germline. Different DNA sequences within this sample yield the same CDR3. The chain employs TRBV30 and TRBJ1-4, with 10 bases matching TRBD1. The V gene's germline CDR1 is GTSNPN and CDR2 SVGIG (reference sequence). The CDR3 runs to 15 residues. The CDR3 sequence is CAWSTGTGEHEKLFF. The CDR3 nucleotides read TGCGCCTGGAGTACCGGGACAGGGGAACATGAAAAACTGTTTTTT.

J is TRBJ2-1 and V is TRBV5-5; D remains unclear. This CDR3 has 13 amino acids. The germline V gene has CDR1 SGHKS and CDR2 YYEKEE (reference sequence). The V end lost 0 bases, the J end lost 4 bases, and 5 bases lay between the germline ends. The CDR3 region is CASSLGEYNEQFF. The CDR3 coding sequence is TGTGCCAGCAGCTTGGGAGAATACAATGAGCAGTTCTTC.

The V gene is TRBV19, the J gene TRBJ2-1, with 12 bases lining up with TRBD2. Germline CDR1 reads LNHDA; CDR2 reads SQIVND (reference sequence). The CDR3 spans 14 residues. Trimming took 7 bases from V and 9 from J; bases not matched to a gene: 7. The CDR3 spells CASTLAGGPSEQFF. CDR3 nucleotide sequence: TGTGCCAGTACTCTAGCGGGGGGGCCGAGTGAGCAGTTCTTC.

V is TRBV7-9 and J is TRBJ1-2; D might be TRBD1 (6 bases). Germline CDR1 reads SEHNR; CDR2 reads FQNEAQ (reference sequence). The CDR3 is 18 amino acids. V was clipped by 2 bases and J by 0 bases, with 19 bases between them. CDR3 DNA sequence: TGTGCCAGCAGCTTAAGAAACTGGTTCAGGGGTTCTAACTATGGCTACACCTTC. Translation: CASSLRNWFRGSNYGYTF.

The V call is TRBV20-1, the J call TRBJ2-3; 7 bases agree with TRBD1. From germline, CDR1 is DFQATT and CDR2 SNEGSKA (reference sequence). The CDR3 runs to 11 residues. V lost 6 bases, J lost 5 bases, and 2 bases stayed unmatched. The CDR3 loop is CSASGGDTQYF. CDR3 DNA sequence: TGCAGTGCATCAGGGGGAGATACGCAGTATTTT.

The chain has TRBV10-3 and TRBJ2-7, with 9 nucleotides matching TRBD1. Germline V gives CDR1 ENHRY, CDR2 SYGVKD. Germline trimming cut 4 bases from V and 3 bases from J; bases unmatched to any gene: 4. There are 14 residues in the CDR3. CDR3 DNA sequence: TGTGCCATCAGTGCGACAGGGGGGGGCTACGAGCAGTACTTC. Translation gives CAISATGGGYEQYF.

V and J are TRBV28 and TRBJ2-2; D remains ambiguous. The V gene's germline CDR1 is MDHEN and CDR2 SYDVKM. Trimming pared 2 bases from V and 0 bases from J, leaving 4 bases between. The CDR3 spans 14 residues. CDR3 nucleotide sequence: TGTGCCAGCAGTTTACGTACGAACACCGGGGAGCTGTTTTTT. This translates into CASSLRTNTGELFF.

This chain joins TRBV30 and TRBJ2-5; 7 nucleotides agree with TRBD1. V shed 3 bases, J shed 3 bases, and the junction held 4 bases outside the gene matches. This CDR3 has 13 residues. Germline V gene data show CDR1 as GTSNPN and CDR2 as SVGIG (reference sequence). Here the CDR3 reads CAWSATGEETQYF. CDR3 nucleotide sequence: TGTGCCTGGAGCGCTACAGGGGAAGAGACCCAGTACTTC.